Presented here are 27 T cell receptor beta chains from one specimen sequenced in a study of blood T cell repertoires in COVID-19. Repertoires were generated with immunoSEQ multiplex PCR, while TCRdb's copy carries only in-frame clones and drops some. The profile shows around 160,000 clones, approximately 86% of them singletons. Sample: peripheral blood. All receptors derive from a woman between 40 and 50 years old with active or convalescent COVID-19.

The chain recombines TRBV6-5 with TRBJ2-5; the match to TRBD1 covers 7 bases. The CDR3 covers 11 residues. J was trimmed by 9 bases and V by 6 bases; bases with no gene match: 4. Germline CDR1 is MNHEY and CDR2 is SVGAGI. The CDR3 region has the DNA TGTGCCAGCAGCTACGACAGGGCCCAGTACTTC. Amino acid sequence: CASSYDRAQYF.

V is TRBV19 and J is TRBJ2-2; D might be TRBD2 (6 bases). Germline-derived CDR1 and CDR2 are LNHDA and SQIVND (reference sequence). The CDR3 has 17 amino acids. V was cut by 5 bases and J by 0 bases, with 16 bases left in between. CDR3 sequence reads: CASSPGTGGSNTGELFF. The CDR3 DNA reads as TGTGCCAGTAGTCCCGGGACTGGAGGATCGAACACCGGGGAGCTGTTTTTT.

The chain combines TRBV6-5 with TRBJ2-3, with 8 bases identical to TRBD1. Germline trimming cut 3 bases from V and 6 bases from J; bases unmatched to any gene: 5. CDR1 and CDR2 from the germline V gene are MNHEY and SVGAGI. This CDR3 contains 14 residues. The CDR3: CASSYIGDRDTQYF. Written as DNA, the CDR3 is TGTGCCAGCAGTTATATAGGGGACAGGGATACGCAGTATTTT.

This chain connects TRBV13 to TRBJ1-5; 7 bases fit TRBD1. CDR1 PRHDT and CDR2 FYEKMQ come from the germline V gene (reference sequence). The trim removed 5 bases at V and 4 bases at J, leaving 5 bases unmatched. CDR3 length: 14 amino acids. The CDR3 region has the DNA TGTGCCAGCAGCAGGGGGCGTTTGAATCAGCCCCAGCATTTT. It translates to CASSRGRLNQPQHF.

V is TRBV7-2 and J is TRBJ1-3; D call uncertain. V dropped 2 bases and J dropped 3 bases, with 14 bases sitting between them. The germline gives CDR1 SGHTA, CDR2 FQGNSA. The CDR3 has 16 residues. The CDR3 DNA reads TGTGCCAGCAGCTTAAAAGCAGGAGGGTATGGAAACACCATATATTTT. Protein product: CASSLKAGGYGNTIYF.

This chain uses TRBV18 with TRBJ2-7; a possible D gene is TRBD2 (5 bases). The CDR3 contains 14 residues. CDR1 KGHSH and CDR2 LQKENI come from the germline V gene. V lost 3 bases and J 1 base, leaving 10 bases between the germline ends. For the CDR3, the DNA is TGTGCCAGCTCACCCGGGGTTTTTTCCTACGAGCAGTACTTC. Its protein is CASSPGVFSYEQYF.

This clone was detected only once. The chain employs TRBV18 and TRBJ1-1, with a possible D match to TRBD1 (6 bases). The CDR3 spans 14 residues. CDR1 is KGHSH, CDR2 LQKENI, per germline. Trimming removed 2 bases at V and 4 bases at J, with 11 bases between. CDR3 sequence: CASSPVEGGTEAFF. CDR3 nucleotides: TGTGCCAGCTCACCAGTCGAAGGGGGCACTGAAGCTTTCTTT.

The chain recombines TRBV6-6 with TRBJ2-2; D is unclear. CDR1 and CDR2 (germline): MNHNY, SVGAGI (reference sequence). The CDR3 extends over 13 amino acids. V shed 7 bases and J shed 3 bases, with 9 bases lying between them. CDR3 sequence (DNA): TGTGCCAGCACCAGCGTGTACACCGGGGAGCTGTTTTTT. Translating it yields CASTSVYTGELFF.

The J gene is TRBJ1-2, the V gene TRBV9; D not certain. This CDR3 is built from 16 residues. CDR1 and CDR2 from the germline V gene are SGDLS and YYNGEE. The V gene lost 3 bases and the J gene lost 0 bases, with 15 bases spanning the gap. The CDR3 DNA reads TGTGCCAGCAGCGGGGCCCTTGGGCCGGCTAACTATGGCTACACCTTC. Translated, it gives CASSGALGPANYGYTF.

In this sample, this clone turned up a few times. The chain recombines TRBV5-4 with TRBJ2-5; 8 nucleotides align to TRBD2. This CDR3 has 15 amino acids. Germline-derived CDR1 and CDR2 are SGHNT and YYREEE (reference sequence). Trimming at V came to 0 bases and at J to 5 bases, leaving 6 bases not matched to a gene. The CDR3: CASSLASTGGETQYF. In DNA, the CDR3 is TGTGCCAGCAGCTTGGCTAGCACGGGAGGGGAGACCCAGTACTTC.

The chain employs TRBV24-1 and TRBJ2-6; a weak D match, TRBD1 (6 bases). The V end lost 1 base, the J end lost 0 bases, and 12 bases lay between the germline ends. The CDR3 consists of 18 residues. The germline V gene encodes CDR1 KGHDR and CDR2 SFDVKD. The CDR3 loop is CATSDLTGFSSGANVLTF. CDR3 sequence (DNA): TGTGCCACCAGTGATTTAACAGGGTTTTCCTCTGGGGCCAACGTCCTGACTTTC.

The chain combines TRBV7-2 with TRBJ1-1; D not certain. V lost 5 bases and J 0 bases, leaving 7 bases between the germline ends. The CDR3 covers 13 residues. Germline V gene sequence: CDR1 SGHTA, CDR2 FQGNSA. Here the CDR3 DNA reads TGTGCCAGCAGCGCTCAGATGAACACTGAAGCTTTCTTT. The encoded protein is CASSAQMNTEAFF. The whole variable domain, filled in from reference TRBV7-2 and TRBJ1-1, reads GAGVSQSPSNKVTEKGKDVELRCDPISGHTALYWYRQSLGQGLEFLIYFQGNSAPDKSGLPSDRFSAERTGGSVSTLTIQRTQQEDSAVYLCASSAQMNTEAFFGQGTRLTVV.

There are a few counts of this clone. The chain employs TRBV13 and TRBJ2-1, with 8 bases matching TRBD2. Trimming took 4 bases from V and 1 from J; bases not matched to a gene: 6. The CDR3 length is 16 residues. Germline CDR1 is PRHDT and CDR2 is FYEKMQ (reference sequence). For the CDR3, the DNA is TGTGCCAGCAGCTCTGCAGCGGGAGCTTCCTACAATGAGCAGTTCTTC. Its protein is CASSSAAGASYNEQFF.

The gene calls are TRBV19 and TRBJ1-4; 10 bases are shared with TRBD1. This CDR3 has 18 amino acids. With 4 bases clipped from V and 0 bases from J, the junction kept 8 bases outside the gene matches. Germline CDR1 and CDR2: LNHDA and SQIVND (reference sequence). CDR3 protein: CASSTRDRGPATNEKLFF. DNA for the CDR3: TGTGCCAGTAGTACGCGGGACAGGGGACCTGCAACTAATGAAAAACTGTTTTTT.

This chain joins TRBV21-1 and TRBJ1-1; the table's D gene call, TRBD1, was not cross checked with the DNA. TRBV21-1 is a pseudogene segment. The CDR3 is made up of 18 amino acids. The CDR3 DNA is TGTGCCAGCAACCGAAAGAACCGGGACAGTCCCTTGAACACTGAAGCTTTCTTT. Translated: CASNRKNRDSPLNTEAFF.

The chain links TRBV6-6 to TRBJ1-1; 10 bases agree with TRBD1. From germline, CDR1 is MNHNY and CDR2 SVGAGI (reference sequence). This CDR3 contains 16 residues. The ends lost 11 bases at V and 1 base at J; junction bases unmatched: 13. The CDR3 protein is CAGATGGEVPNTEAFF. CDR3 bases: TGTGCCGGCGCGACAGGGGGCGAGGTTCCGAACACTGAAGCTTTCTTT.

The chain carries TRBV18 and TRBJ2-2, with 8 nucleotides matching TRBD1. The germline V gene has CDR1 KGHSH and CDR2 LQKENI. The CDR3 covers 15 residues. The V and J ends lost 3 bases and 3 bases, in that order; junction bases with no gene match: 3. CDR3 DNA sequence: TGTGCCAGCTCACCCCCGACAGGGGACACCGGGGAGCTGTTTTTT. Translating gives CASSPPTGDTGELFF. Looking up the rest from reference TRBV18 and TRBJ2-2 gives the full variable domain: NAGVMQNPRHLVRRRGQEARLRCSPMKGHSHVYWYRQLPEEGLKFMVYLQKENIIDESGMPKERFSAEFPKEGPSILRIQQVVRGDSAAYFCASSPPTGDTGELFFGEGSRLTVL.

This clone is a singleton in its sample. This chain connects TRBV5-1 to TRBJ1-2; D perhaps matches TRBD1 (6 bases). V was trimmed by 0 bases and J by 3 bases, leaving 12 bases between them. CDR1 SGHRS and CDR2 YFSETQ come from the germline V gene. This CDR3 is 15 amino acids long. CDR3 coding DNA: TGCGCCAGCAGCTTGGTTGGGCCAGGGGACTATGGCTACACCTTC. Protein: CASSLVGPGDYGYTF.

CDR3 nucleotides: TGTGCCAGTAGTATAGGCCGGGACAGTTACTATGGCTACACCTTC. As protein: CASSIGRDSYYGYTF. The rearrangement joins TRBV19 to TRBJ1-2, with 7 bases that match TRBD1. Germline CDR1 is LNHDA and CDR2 is SQIVND (reference sequence). The trim removed 1 base at V and 3 bases at J, leaving 5 bases unmatched. The CDR3 is 15 amino acids.

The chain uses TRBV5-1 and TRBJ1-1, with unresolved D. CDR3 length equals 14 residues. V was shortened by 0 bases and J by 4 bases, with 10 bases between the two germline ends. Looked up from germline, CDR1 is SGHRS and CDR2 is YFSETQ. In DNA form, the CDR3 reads TGCGCCAGCAGCTTGGCGAGGATGGGCACTGAAGCTTTCTTT. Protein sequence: CASSLARMGTEAFF. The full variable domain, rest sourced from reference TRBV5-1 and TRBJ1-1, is KAGVTQTPRYLIKTRGQQVTLSCSPISGHRSVSWYQQTPGQGLQFLFEYFSETQRNKGNFPGRFSGRQFSNSRSEMNVSTLELGDSALYLCASSLARMGTEAFFGQGTRLTVV.

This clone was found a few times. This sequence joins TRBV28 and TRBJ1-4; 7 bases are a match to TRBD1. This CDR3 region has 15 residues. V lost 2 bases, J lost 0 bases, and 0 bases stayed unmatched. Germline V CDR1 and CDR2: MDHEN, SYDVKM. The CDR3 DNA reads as TGTGCCAGCAGTTTACAGGGGGCAACTAATGAAAAACTGTTTTTT. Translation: CASSLQGATNEKLFF.

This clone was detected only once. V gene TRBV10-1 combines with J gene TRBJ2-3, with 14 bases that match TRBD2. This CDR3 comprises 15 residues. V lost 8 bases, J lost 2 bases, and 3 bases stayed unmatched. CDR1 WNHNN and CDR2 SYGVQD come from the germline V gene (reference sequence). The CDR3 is CASGLAGGNTDTQYF. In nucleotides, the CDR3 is TGCGCCAGCGGACTAGCGGGGGGAAACACAGATACGCAGTATTTT.

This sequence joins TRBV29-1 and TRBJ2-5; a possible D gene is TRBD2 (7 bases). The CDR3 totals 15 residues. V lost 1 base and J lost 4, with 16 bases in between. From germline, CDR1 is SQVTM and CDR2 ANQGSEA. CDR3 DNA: TGCAGCGTTGAAGGAGGGGGAGGGTTACGAGAGACCCAGTACTTC. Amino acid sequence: CSVEGGGGLRETQYF.

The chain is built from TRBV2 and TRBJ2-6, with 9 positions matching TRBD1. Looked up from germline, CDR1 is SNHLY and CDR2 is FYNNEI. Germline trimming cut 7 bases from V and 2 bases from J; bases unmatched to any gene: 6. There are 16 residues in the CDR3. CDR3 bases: TGTGCCAGCAATCCGGGACAGGGTGCTGGGGCCAACGTCCTGACTTTC. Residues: CASNPGQGAGANVLTF.

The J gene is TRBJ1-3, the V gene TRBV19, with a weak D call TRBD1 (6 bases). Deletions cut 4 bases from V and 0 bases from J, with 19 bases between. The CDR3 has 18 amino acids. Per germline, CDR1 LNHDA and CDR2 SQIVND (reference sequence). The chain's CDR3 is CASSRTRTANPSGNTIYF. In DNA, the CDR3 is TGTGCCAGTAGTAGAACCCGGACAGCGAATCCCTCTGGAAACACCATATATTTT. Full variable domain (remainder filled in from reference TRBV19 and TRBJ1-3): DGGITQSPKYLFRKEGQNVTLSCEQNLNHDAMYWYRQDPGQGLRLIYYSQIVNDFQKGDIAEGYSVSREKKESFPLTVTSAQKNPTAFYLCASSRTRTANPSGNTIYFGEGSWLTVV.

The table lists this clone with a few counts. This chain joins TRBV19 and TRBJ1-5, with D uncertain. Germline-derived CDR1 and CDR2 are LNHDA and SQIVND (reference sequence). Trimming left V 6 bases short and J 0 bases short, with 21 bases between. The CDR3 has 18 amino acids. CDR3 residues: CASSSPQRVGSSNQPQHF. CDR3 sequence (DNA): TGTGCCAGTAGCTCCCCCCAGCGGGTCGGTTCTAGCAATCAGCCCCAGCATTTT.

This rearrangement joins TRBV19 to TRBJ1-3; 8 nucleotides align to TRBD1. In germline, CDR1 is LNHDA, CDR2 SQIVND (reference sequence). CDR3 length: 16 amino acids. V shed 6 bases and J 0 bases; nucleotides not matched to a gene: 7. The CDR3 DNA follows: TGTGCCAGTAGAGACAGGGGCCCGAGCTCTGGAAACACCATATATTTT. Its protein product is CASRDRGPSSGNTIYF. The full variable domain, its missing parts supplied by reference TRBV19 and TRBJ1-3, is DGGITQSPKYLFRKEGQNVTLSCEQNLNHDAMYWYRQDPGQGLRLIYYSQIVNDFQKGDIAEGYSVSREKKESFPLTVTSAQKNPTAFYLCASRDRGPSSGNTIYFGEGSWLTVV.